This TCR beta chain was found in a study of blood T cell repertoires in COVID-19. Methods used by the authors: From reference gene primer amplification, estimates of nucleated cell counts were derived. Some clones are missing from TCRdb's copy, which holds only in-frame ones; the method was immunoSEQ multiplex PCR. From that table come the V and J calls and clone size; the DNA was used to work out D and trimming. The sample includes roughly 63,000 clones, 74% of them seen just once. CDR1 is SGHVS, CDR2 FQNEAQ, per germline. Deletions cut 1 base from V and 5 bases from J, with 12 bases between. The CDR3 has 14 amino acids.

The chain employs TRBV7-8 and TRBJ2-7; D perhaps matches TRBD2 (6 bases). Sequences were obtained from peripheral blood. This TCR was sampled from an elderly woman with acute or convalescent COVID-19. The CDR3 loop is CASSLDRGGNEQYF. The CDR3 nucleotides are TGTGCCAGCAGCTTAGATAGGGGAGGCAACGAGCAGTACTTC.